A selection of T cell receptor beta chains follows, all from one sample in a study of control samples from healthy donors and cancer patients. Produced via immunoSEQ multiplex PCR; TCRdb's table is partial and in-frame only. This sample carries 120,000 or so clones, 87% of them seen once, and the ten largest clones take less than 9.5%. Specimen: blood. These receptors were obtained from a man aged 40-50 years in good health. CDR3s include the opening cysteine and the closing phenylalanine or tryptophan. D genes are given only for firm matches. Clone size is given for some rows only: seen once, a few or many times, or a class if the clone is expanded.

D gene | CDR3 length | clone size | J gene | V gene | CDR3 protein | CDR3 DNA
. | 13 | . | TRBJ1-1 | TRBV7-8 | CASSSNLNTEAFF | TGTGCCAGCAGCTCAAACCTGAACACTGAAGCTTTCTTT
. | 14 | . | TRBJ1-1 | TRBV29-1 | CSVLDPGPNTEAFF | TGCAGCGTTTTGGACCCCGGGCCAAACACTGAAGCTTTCTTT
TRBD1 | 16 | . | TRBJ1-2 | TRBV5-1 | CASSPSPGTGGYGYTF | TGCGCCAGCAGCCCCAGTCCCGGGACAGGGGGGTATGGCTACACCTTC
TRBD2 | 18 | . | TRBJ2-2 | TRBV7-6 | CASSAGLAGGPVTGELFF | TGTGCCAGCAGCGCGGGACTAGCGGGGGGGCCAGTCACCGGGGAGCTGTTTTTT
. | 13 | once | TRBJ1-2 | TRBV6-6 | CASSYLRQPSGTF | TGTGCCAGCAGTTACCTTAGACAGCCCTCGGGTACCTTC
. | 14 | . | TRBJ1-2 | TRBV5-8 | CASRNTGNNYGYTF | TGTGCCAGCAGAAACACAGGGAATAACTATGGCTACACCTTC
TRBD1 | 14 | . | TRBJ2-1 | TRBV5-1 | CASSFGTGNNEQFF | TGCGCCAGCAGCTTCGGGACAGGGAACAATGAGCAGTTCTTC
. | 15 | . | TRBJ2-5 | TRBV10-2 | CASSESAGSQETQYF | TGCGCCAGCAGTGAGTCGGCAGGGTCTCAAGAGACCCAGTACTTC
. | 13 | few | TRBJ2-7 | TRBV30 | CAWSARWSDEQYF | TGTGCCTGGAGCGCCAGGTGGAGTGACGAGCAGTACTTC
. | 15 | once | TRBJ2-4 | TRBV12-5 | CASGSEYTLGNIQYF | TGTGCTAGTGGTTCGGAGTATACTTTAGGGAACATTCAGTACTTC
. | 13 | . | TRBJ1-1 | TRBV6-1 | CASSDGSITEAFF | TGTGCCAGCAGTGACGGCAGTATCACTGAAGCTTTCTTT
. | 13 | . | TRBJ1-5 | TRBV19 | CASTGQNNQPQHF | TGTGCCAGTACCGGACAGAACAATCAGCCCCAGCATTTT
. | 15 | . | TRBJ1-3 | TRBV2 | CASSVVWSSGNTIYF | TGTGCCAGCAGTGTTGTTTGGAGCTCTGGAAACACCATATATTTT
. | 15 | few | TRBJ2-4 | TRBV18 | CASSPEDLAKNIQYF | TGTGCCAGCTCACCGGAGGACCTAGCCAAAAACATTCAGTACTTC
. | 12 | . | TRBJ1-5 | TRBV29-1 | CSVSTRGQPQHF | TGCAGCGTCTCCACCAGAGGTCAGCCCCAGCATTTT
TRBD2 | 13 | . | TRBJ2-5 | TRBV7-3 | CASSAGLAETQYF | TGTGCCAGCTCCGCGGGACTAGCAGAGACCCAGTACTTC
. | 16 | . | TRBJ1-5 | TRBV15 | CATSRDGGSGNQPQHF | TGTGCCACCAGCAGAGATGGTGGGAGTGGCAATCAGCCCCAGCATTTT
. | 16 | . | TRBJ2-7 | TRBV5-1 | CASSIAGAGSSYEQYF | TGCGCCAGCAGCATTGCGGGGGCGGGCAGCTCCTACGAGCAGTACTTC
. | 13 | . | TRBJ1-6 | TRBV5-6 | CASSPARHSPLHF | TGTGCCAGCAGCCCAGCAAGGCATTCACCCCTCCACTTT
. | 16 | . | TRBJ1-3 | TRBV5-1 | CASSLESGPLENTIYF | TGCGCCAGCAGCTTGGAGTCCGGACCTCTGGAAAACACCATATATTTT
TRBD1 | 15 | once | TRBJ2-3 | TRBV27 | CASSLQGAMIDTQYF | TGTGCCAGCAGTTTACAGGGGGCTATGATCGATACGCAGTATTTT
. | 16 | . | TRBJ2-1 | TRBV29-1 | CSVEDPSERSYNEQFF | TGCAGCGTTGAAGATCCGTCGGAGCGCTCCTACAATGAGCAGTTCTTC
. | 15 | . | TRBJ1-2 | TRBV5-1 | CASSLALGSNYGYTF | TGCGCCAGCAGCTTGGCTCTGGGTTCTAACTATGGCTACACCTTC
. | 17 | . | TRBJ1-2 | TRBV11-3 | CASSLDRIQKDDYGYTF | TGTGCCAGCAGCTTAGATCGGATCCAAAAAGACGACTATGGCTACACCTTC
. | 15 | . | TRBJ1-4 | TRBV15 | CATSMSPIRDEKLFF | TGTGCCACCAGCATGTCACCTATACGGGATGAAAAACTGTTTTTT
. | 14 | . | TRBJ2-7 | TRBV7-2 | CASTETGAGNEQYF | TGTGCCAGCACCGAGACGGGGGCAGGGAACGAGCAGTACTTC
. | 15 | . | TRBJ2-5 | TRBV5-4 | CASSPEGRGGETQYF | TGTGCCAGCAGCCCGGAGGGCAGGGGGGGAGAGACCCAGTACTTC
. | 16 | . | TRBJ1-1 | TRBV3-1/TRBV3-2 | CASSQEPGIGNTEAFF | TGTGCCAGCAGCCAAGAACCGGGGATAGGAAACACTGAAGCTTTCTTT
TRBD2 | 16 | . | TRBJ2-3 | TRBV7-9 | CASSLSTSGAKDTQYF | TGTGCCAGCAGCTTATCGACTAGCGGGGCAAAAGATACGCAGTATTTT
. | 13 | few | TRBJ2-3 | TRBV9 | CASSVTSTDTQYF | TGTGCCAGCAGCGTAACTAGCACAGATACGCAGTATTTT
. | 24 | . | TRBJ2-4 | TRBV21-1 | CASSKEVGVEVLAGGRIAKNIQYF | TGTGCCAGCAGCAAAGAAGTAGGTGTTGAGGTACTAGCGGGGGGTCGAATAGCCAAAAACATTCAGTACTTC
. | 17 | few | TRBJ1-6 | TRBV25-1 | CASSATSSGLFRSPLHF | TGTGCCAGCAGTGCCACCTCGTCGGGGCTCTTCCGATCACCCCTCCACTTT
TRBD2 | 16 | once | TRBJ2-4 | TRBV15 | CATSRARGVAKNIQYF | TGTGCCACCAGCAGAGCCCGGGGGGTAGCCAAAAACATTCAGTACTTC
TRBD2 | 15 | . | TRBJ2-3 | TRBV20-1 | CSASRRGVGTDTQYF | TGCAGTGCTAGTAGGCGGGGGGTTGGCACAGATACGCAGTATTTT
. | 13 | . | TRBJ2-5 | TRBV15 | CATSRDRGWSQYF | TGTGCCACCAGCAGAGATCGGGGGTGGTCCCAGTACTTC
. | 13 | . | TRBJ2-2 | TRBV7-2 | CASSLYGTGELFF | TGTGCCAGCAGCTTATACGGCACCGGGGAGCTGTTTTTT
. | 16 | few | TRBJ1-6 | TRBV9 | CASSVAGPLGNSPLHF | TGTGCCAGCAGCGTTGCGGGCCCACTGGGAAATTCACCCCTCCACTTT
TRBD1 | 16 | . | TRBJ2-2 | TRBV7-2 | CASSGRTGENTGELFF | TGTGCCAGCAGCGGACGGACAGGGGAAAACACCGGGGAGCTGTTTTTT
. | 12 | . | TRBJ2-3 | TRBV12-3/TRBV12-4 | CASSYHEDTQYF | TGTGCCAGCAGTTACCACGAGGATACGCAGTATTTT
TRBD1 | 15 | once | TRBJ1-2 | TRBV7-2 | CASSLYVDRGGGYTF | TGTGCCAGCAGCTTGTATGTTGACAGGGGAGGAGGCTACACCTTC
. | 15 | . | TRBJ1-1 | TRBV10-1 | CASSPVGPPEDEAFF | TGCGCCAGCAGCCCAGTCGGGCCACCCGAAGATGAAGCTTTCTTT
. | 16 | . | TRBJ1-6 | TRBV4-1 | CASSQGSARGYSPLHF | TGCGCCAGCAGCCAAGGGTCCGCCAGGGGTTATTCACCCCTCCACTTT
. | 13 | . | TRBJ2-7 | TRBV29-1 | CSVEEGASYEQYF | TGCAGCGTTGAAGAGGGGGCCTCCTACGAGCAGTACTTC